This entry describes one T cell receptor beta chain. Membership in each cohort depended on participant-reported clinical history. What the recovered Cohort 3 donors had was two negative PCRs, clearance, or symptom resolution. CDR1 and CDR2 from the germline V gene are MNHEY and SVGEGT. V was cut by 8 bases and J by 0 bases, with 20 bases left in between. CDR3 length equals 18 residues. Libraries were prepared by immunoSEQ multiplex PCR; TCRdb keeps only in-frame clonotypes and omits some of them. The sample has 320,000 or so clones, about 90% seen once. These data belong to a study of blood T cell repertoires in COVID-19.

The TCR originated in a woman under 40 who had recovered from COVID-19. The chain is built from TRBV6-2 or TRBV6-3 and TRBJ1-6; possible D gene TRBD1, 5 bases. The sequencing input was PBMCs or T cells enriched from blood (not recorded which). CDR3 residues: CASGPRVNPGSYNSPLHF. The CDR3 coding sequence is TGTGCCAGCGGCCCCAGGGTGAATCCCGGCTCCTATAATTCACCCCTCCACTTT.